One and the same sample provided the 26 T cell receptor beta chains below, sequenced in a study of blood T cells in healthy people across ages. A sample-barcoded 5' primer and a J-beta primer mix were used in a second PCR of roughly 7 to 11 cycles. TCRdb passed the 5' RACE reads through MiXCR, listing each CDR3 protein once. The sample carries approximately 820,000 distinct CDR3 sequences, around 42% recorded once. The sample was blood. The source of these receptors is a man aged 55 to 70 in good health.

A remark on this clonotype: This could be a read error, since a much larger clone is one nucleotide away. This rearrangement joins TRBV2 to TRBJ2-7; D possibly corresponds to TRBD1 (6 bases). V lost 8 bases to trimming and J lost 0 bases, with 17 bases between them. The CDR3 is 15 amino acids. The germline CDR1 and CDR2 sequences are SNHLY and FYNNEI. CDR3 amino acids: CASSAQGRGSYEQYF. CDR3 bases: TGTGCCAGCTCCGCCCAGGGCAGGGGCTCCTACGAGCAGTACTTC.

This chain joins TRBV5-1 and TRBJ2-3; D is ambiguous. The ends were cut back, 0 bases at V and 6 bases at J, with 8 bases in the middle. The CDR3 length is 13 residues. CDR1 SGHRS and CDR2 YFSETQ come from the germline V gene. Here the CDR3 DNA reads TGCGCCAGCAGCTTGGTGCTATCCGATACGCAGTATTTT. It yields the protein CASSLVLSDTQYF.

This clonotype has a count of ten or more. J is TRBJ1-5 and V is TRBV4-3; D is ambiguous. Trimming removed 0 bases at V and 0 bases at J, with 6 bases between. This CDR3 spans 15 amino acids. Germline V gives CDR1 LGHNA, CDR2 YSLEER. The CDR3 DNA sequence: TGCGCCAGCAGCCAAGACAGCAATAGCAATCAGCCCCAGCATTTT. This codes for CASSQDSNSNQPQHF.

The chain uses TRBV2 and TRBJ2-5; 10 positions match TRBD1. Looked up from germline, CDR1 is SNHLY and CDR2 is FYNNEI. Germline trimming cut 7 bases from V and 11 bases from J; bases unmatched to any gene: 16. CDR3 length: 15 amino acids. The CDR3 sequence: CASTIRDRGNNEQYF. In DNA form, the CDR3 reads TGTGCCAGCACCATTCGGGACAGGGGTAACAATGAGCAGTACTTC.

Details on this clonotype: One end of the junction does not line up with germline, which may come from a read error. The CDR3 reads CASIYRDISYEQYF. The CDR3 bases are TGTGCCAGCATTTACCGGGACATCTCCTACGAGCAGTACTTC. The chain combines TRBV6-2 or TRBV6-3 with TRBJ2-7; D is perhaps TRBD1 (6 bases). The CDR3 sequence is 14 residues long. CDR1 and CDR2 from the germline V gene are MNHEY and SVGEGT.

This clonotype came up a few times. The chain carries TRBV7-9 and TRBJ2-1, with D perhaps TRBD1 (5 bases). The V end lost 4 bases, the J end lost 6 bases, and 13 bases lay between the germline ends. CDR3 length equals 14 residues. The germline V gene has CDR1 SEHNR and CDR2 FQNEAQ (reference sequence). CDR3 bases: TGTGCCAGCAGCTCAGTCCAGGGTACCAATGAGCAGTTCTTC. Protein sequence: CASSSVQGTNEQFF.

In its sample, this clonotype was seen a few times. CDR3 sequence (DNA): TGCAGTGCAGGGGCCAGCGTTGCCTACAATGAGCAGTTCTTC. Residues: CSAGASVAYNEQFF. The V gene is TRBV20-1, the J gene TRBJ2-1; TRBD1 is a possible D gene (5 bases). This CDR3 is built from 14 residues. The germline V and J ends were trimmed by 6 bases and 2 bases, with 14 bases remaining between them. Germline CDR1 is DFQATT and CDR2 is SNEGSKA (reference sequence).

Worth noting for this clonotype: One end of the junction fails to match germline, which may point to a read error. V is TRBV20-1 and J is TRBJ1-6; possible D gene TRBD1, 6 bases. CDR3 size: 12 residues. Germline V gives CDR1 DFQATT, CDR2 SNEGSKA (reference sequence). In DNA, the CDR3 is TGCAGGGCTAGAGGGGGAAATTCACCCCTCCACTTT. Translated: CRARGGNSPLHF.

The CDR3 bases are TGCAGCGTTGACGGGCCTGACACAGATACGCAGTATTTT. Translated: CSVDGPDTDTQYF. The chain joins TRBV29-1 to TRBJ2-3, with D uncertain. The germline V gene encodes CDR1 SQVTM and CDR2 ANQGSEA. This CDR3 contains 13 residues. The germline V and J ends were trimmed by 3 bases and 2 bases, with 9 bases remaining between them.

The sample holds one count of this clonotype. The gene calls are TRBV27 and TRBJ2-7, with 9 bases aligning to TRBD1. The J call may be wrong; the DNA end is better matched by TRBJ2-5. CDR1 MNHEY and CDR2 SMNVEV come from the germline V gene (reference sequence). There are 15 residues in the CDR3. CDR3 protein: CASSLLGQGFETQYF. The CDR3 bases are TGTGCCAGCAGTTTACTTGGACAGGGGTTTGAGACCCAGTACTTC.

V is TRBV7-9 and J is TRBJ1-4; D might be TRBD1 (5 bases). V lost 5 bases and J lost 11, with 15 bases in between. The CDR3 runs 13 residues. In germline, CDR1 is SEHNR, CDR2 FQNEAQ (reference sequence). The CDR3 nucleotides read TGTGCCAGCAGCCTGGGGACCGAACGGAAACTGTTTTTT. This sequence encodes CASSLGTERKLFF. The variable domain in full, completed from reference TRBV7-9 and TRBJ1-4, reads DTGVSQNPRHKITKRGQNVTFRCDPISEHNRLYWYRQTLGQGPEFLTYFQNEAQLEKSRLLSDRFSAERPKGSFSTLEIQRTEQGDSAMYLCASSLGTERKLFFGSGTQLSVL.

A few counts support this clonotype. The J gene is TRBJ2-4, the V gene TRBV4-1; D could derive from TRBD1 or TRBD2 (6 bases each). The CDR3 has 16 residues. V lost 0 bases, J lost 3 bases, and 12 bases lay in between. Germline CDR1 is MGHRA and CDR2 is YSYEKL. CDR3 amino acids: CASSQDGGSGKNIQYF. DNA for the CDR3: TGCGCCAGCAGCCAAGACGGGGGCTCGGGCAAAAACATTCAGTACTTC.

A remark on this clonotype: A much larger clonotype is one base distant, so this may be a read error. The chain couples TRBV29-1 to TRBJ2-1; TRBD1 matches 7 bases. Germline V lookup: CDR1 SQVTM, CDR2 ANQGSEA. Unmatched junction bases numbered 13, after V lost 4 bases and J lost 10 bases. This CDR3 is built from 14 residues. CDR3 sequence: CSVASGGSSYEQFF. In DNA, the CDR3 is TGCAGCGTTGCCTCAGGGGGAAGCTCCTACGAGCAGTTCTTC.

As DNA, the CDR3 is TGTGCCAGCAGGGCGACAGGGGGTGATGGCTACACCTTC. Protein: CASRATGGDGYTF. This chain connects TRBV6-6 to TRBJ1-2; 9 bases line up with TRBD1. The length of the CDR3 is 13 residues. Per germline, CDR1 MNHNY and CDR2 SVGAGI (reference sequence). V dropped 6 bases and J dropped 6; count of bases not matched to a gene: 5.

CDR3 nucleotide sequence: TGTGCCAGCAGCACTCGCGGGAGGTCCACCGGGGAGCTGTTTTTT. Its protein product is CASSTRGRSTGELFF. The chain has TRBV7-8 and TRBJ2-2; 8 bases agree with TRBD2. There are 15 residues in the CDR3. Germline values: CDR1 SGHVS, CDR2 FQNEAQ. The V gene end was trimmed by 5 bases and the J gene end by 4 bases; junction bases not matched to a gene: 6.

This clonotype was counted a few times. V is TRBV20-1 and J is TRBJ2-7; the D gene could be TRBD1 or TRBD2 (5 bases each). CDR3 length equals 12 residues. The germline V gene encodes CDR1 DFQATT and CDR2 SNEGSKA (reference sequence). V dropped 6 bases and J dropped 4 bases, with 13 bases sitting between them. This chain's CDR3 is CSATGRDYEQYF. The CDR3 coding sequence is TGCAGTGCCACGGGACGGGATTACGAGCAGTACTTC.

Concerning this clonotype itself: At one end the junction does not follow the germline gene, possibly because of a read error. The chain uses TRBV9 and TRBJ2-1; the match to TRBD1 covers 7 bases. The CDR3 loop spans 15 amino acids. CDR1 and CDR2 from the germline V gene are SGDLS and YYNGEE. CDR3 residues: CAGSVGGTYYNEQFF. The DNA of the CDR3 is TGTGCCGGCAGCGTAGGGGGCACCTACTACAATGAGCAGTTCTTC. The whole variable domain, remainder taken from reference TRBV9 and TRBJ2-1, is DSGVTQTPKHLITATGQRVTLRCSPRSGDLSVYWYQQSLDQGLQFLIQYYNGEERAKGNILERFSAQQFPDLHSELNLSSLELGDSALYFCAGSVGGTYYNEQFFGPGTRLTVL.

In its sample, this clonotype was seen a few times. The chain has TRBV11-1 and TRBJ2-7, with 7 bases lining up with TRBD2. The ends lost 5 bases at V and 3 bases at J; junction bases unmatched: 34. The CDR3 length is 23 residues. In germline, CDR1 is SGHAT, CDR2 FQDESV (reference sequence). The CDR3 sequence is CASSPRVLVGSGTVTLRDYEQYF. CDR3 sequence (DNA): TGTGCCAGCAGCCCCCGCGTTTTGGTCGGGAGCGGGACCGTCACCCTGAGAGACTACGAGCAGTACTTC.

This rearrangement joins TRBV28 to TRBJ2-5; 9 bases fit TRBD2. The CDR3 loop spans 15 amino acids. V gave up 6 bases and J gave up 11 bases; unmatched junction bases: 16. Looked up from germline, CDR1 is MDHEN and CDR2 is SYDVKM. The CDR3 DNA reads TGTGCCAGCAGACTACTAGCGGGCAAAGGCAATGAGCAGTACTTC. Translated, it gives CASRLLAGKGNEQYF.

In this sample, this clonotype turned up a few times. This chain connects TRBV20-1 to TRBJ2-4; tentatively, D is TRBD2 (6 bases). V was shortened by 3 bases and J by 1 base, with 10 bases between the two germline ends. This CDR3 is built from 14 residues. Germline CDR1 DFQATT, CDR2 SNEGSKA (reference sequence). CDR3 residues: CSARRGMAKNIQYF. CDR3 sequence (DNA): TGCAGTGCTAGGCGCGGGATGGCCAAAAACATTCAGTACTTC.

CDR3 sequence reads: CASSGGVAANEKLFF. CDR3 DNA: TGCGCCAGCAGCGGGGGAGTCGCTGCTAATGAAAAACTGTTTTTT. The gene calls are TRBV5-1 and TRBJ1-4; weak D call: TRBD1 (5 bases). Between the trimmed V and J ends, which lost 4 bases and 3 bases, there was a span of 13 bases. This CDR3 has 15 amino acids. Germline V gives CDR1 SGHRS, CDR2 YFSETQ.

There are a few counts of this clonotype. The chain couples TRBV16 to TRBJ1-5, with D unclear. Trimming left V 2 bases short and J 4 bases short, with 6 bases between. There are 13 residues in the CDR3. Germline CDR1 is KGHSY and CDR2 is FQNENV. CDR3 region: CASSQQENQPQHF. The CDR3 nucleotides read TGTGCCAGCAGCCAACAGGAGAATCAGCCCCAGCATTTT.

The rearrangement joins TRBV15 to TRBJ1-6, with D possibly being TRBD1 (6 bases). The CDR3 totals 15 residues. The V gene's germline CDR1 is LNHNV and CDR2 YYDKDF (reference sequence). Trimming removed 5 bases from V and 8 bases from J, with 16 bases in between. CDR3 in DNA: TGTGCCACCAGCTCCATACCAGGGGCGGATTCACCCCTCCACTTT. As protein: CATSSIPGADSPLHF.

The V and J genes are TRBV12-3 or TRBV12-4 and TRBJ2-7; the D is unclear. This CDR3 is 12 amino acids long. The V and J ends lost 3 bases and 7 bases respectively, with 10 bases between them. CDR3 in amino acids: CASSFTRFEQYF. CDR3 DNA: TGTGCCAGCAGTTTCACCCGCTTTGAGCAGTACTTC.

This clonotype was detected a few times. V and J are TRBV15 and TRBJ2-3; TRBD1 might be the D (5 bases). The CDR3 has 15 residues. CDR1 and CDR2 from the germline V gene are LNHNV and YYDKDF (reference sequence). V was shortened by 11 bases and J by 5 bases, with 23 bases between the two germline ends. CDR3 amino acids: CAASQGGPQRDTQYF. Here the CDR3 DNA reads TGTGCCGCCTCTCAGGGCGGCCCTCAACGAGATACGCAGTATTTT.

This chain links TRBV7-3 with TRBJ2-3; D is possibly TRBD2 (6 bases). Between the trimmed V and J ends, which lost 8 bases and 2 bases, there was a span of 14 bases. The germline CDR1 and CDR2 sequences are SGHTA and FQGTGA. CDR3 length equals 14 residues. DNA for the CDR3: TGTGCCAGCTCCCCCGGGGGAAACACAGATACGCAGTATTTT. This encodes CASSPGGNTDTQYF.